A single sample is the source of the 30 T cell receptor beta chains below, sequenced in a study of T cells in localized non-small cell lung cancer. Method: immunoSEQ multiplex PCR; TCRdb's copy keeps in-frame clones and lacks some. The repertoire has around 34,000 clones, approximately 93% of them found once; the top ten carry roughly 7.9%. Sequenced here: peripheral blood, sampled before any cancer treatment. These receptors came from a female donor over 55 with stage I lung adenocarcinoma.

The rearrangement joins TRBV7-9 to TRBJ2-7; a possible D gene is TRBD2 (6 bases). This CDR3 is 14 amino acids long. V shed 8 bases and J shed 0 bases, with 14 bases lying between them. Germline V gene lookup returns CDR1 SEHNR and CDR2 FQNEAQ (reference sequence). CDR3 sequence: CASGTRDSSYEQYV. As DNA, the CDR3 is TGTGCCAGCGGGACGCGGGACTCCTCCTACGAGCAGTACGTC.

The rearrangement uses TRBV15 and TRBJ2-7; 11 nucleotides agree with TRBD1. Trimming took 3 bases from V and 5 from J; bases not matched to a gene: 3. The V gene's germline CDR1 is LNHNV and CDR2 YYDKDF (reference sequence). The CDR3 is 14 residues long. The CDR3 DNA sequence: TGTGCCACCAGCAGTGGACAGGGGGCGGACGAGCAGTACTTC. Translating gives CATSSGQGADEQYF.

The chain joins TRBV5-1 to TRBJ2-1; 11 bases map to TRBD2. Germline values: CDR1 SGHRS, CDR2 YFSETQ. Trimming at V came to 0 bases and at J to 6 bases, leaving 2 bases not matched to a gene. The CDR3 has 15 residues. The CDR3, as DNA: TGCGCCAGCAGCTTGGGACTAGCGGGACGCAATGAGCAGTTCTTC. It specifies CASSLGLAGRNEQFF.

The J gene is TRBJ2-2, the V gene TRBV6-1; 9 bases are shared with TRBD1. With V trimmed by 2 bases and J by 6 bases, 10 bases remained unmatched. In germline, CDR1 is MNHNS, CDR2 SASEGT. There are 17 residues in the CDR3. Here the CDR3 reads CASSERPAGQGAGELFF. DNA for the CDR3: TGTGCCAGCAGTGAAAGACCCGCGGGACAGGGTGCCGGGGAGCTGTTTTTT.

This clone appeared a single time. The V gene is TRBV19, the J gene TRBJ2-1; TRBD2 matches at 8 bases. The V gene's germline CDR1 is LNHDA and CDR2 SQIVND (reference sequence). The CDR3 covers 17 residues. The V gene end was trimmed by 4 bases and the J gene end by 4 bases; junction bases not matched to a gene: 12. DNA of the CDR3: TGTGCCAGTAGTAGGGGGGAGCGGGAGACCCTTTACAATGAGCAGTTCTTC. It is translated as CASSRGERETLYNEQFF.

In DNA form, the CDR3 reads TGTGCCTGGAGTGGAGTCACAGGGGGCGGCTATGGCTACACCTTC. It encodes CAWSGVTGGGYGYTF. The chain is built from TRBV30 and TRBJ1-2, with 9 bases identical to TRBD1. Germline CDR1 is GTSNPN and CDR2 is SVGIG (reference sequence). The V gene end was trimmed by 1 base and the J gene end by 4 bases; junction bases not matched to a gene: 7. The CDR3 is 15 amino acids. Drawing the rest from reference TRBV30 and TRBJ1-2, the complete variable domain is SQTIHQWPATLVQPVGSPLSLECTVEGTSNPNLYWYRQAAGRGLQLLFYSVGIGQISSEVPQNLSASRPQDRQFILSSKKLLLSDSGFYLCAWSGVTGGGYGYTFGSGTRLTVV.

This clone was seen only once. This chain joins TRBV10-3 and TRBJ1-4; no firm D call. The CDR3 consists of 18 residues. V lost 4 bases and J 3 bases, leaving 21 bases between the germline ends. Germline values: CDR1 ENHRY, CDR2 SYGVKD. In DNA form, the CDR3 reads TGTGCCATCAGTGCGAACCGTAGATCCCCAACTGCTAATGAAAAACTGTTTTTT. It specifies CAISANRRSPTANEKLFF.

This clone was seen just once. V gene TRBV4-1 combines with J gene TRBJ2-5, with 9 nucleotides matching TRBD1. Germline V gene sequence: CDR1 MGHRA, CDR2 YSYEKL. This CDR3 is 13 amino acids long. The ends lost 3 bases at V and 4 bases at J; junction bases unmatched: 0. CDR3 coding DNA: TGCGCCAGCAGCCAGGACAGGGGAGAGACCCAGTACTTC. This codes for CASSQDRGETQYF.

The chain has TRBV10-1 and TRBJ2-2, with a weak D call TRBD1 (5 bases). V lost 0 bases and J 7 bases, leaving 12 bases between the germline ends. The CDR3 sequence is 15 residues long. Germline V CDR1 and CDR2: WNHNN, SYGVQD (reference sequence). The CDR3 DNA is TGCGCCAGCAGTGAGTCAGGACAACGAGGCGGGGAGCTGTTTTTT. This codes for CASSESGQRGGELFF.

The chain combines TRBV19 with TRBJ2-5, with D possibly being TRBD1 (6 bases). Trimming pared 3 bases from V and 7 bases from J, leaving 15 bases between. CDR1 is LNHDA and CDR2 is SQIVND in the germline V gene (reference sequence). CDR3 length: 14 amino acids. The CDR3 here is CASSIASGEGTQYF. CDR3 coding DNA: TGTGCCAGTAGTATCGCGTCAGGGGAAGGGACCCAGTACTTC.

This clone showed up just once. The chain combines TRBV18 with TRBJ2-3; D remains unclear. With 0 bases removed from V and 6 bases from J, the gap between germline ends came to 10 bases. The CDR3 is 14 amino acids. Per germline, CDR1 KGHSH and CDR2 LQKENI. CDR3 loop: CASSPPTVRDTQYF. The DNA for the CDR3 is TGTGCCAGCTCACCACCAACTGTCCGGGATACGCAGTATTTT.

The V call is TRBV5-6, the J call TRBJ2-7; tentatively, D is TRBD1 (5 bases). Germline V gene lookup returns CDR1 SGHDT and CDR2 YYEEEE. V was shortened by 1 base and J by 5 bases, with 22 bases between the two germline ends. This CDR3 contains 17 residues. The CDR3 DNA follows: TGTGCCAGCAGCTTGTCTCAGGCAGGGATAGTTGTTCACGAGCAGTACGTC. Residues: CASSLSQAGIVVHEQYV.

The chain recombines TRBV19 with TRBJ2-5; 8 bases fit TRBD2. The CDR3 sequence is 13 residues long. Germline V gene data show CDR1 as LNHDA and CDR2 as SQIVND (reference sequence). Trimming cost V 6 bases and J 4 bases; bases outside gene matches: 4. The CDR3 spells CASSGLALETQYF. CDR3 nucleotide sequence: TGTGCCAGTAGCGGACTAGCTCTAGAGACCCAGTACTTC.

The chain links TRBV27 to TRBJ2-1, with a weak D call TRBD2 (5 bases). Looked up from germline, CDR1 is MNHEY and CDR2 is SMNVEV (reference sequence). The CDR3 spans 13 residues. With 6 bases removed from V and 0 bases from J, the gap between germline ends came to 6 bases. In nucleotides, the CDR3 is TGTGCCAGCAGAGGGAGCTCCTACAATGAGCAGTTCTTC. It yields the protein CASRGSSYNEQFF.

The chain has TRBV7-6 and TRBJ1-5; 11 bases line up with TRBD1. Germline CDR1 SGHVS, CDR2 FNYEAQ. This CDR3 spans 15 amino acids. With 4 bases clipped from V and 3 bases from J, the junction kept 2 bases outside the gene matches. DNA for the CDR3: TGTGCCAGCAGCTCGGACAGGGGGCCCAATCAGCCCCAGCATTTT. Protein product: CASSSDRGPNQPQHF.

The chain carries TRBV25-1 and TRBJ2-1, with D tentatively TRBD1 (6 bases). The CDR3 has 14 amino acids. The germline V gene encodes CDR1 MGHDK and CDR2 SYGVNS. Trimming pared 6 bases from V and 8 bases from J, leaving 17 bases between. DNA for the CDR3: TGTGCCAGCAGAACCGGGCTCCAGGGGCATGAGCAGTTCTTC. Protein product: CASRTGLQGHEQFF. The whole variable domain, remainder taken from reference TRBV25-1 and TRBJ2-1, is EADIYQTPRYLVIGTGKKITLECSQTMGHDKMYWYQQDPGMELHLIHYSYGVNSTEKGDLSSESTVSRIRTEHFPLTLESARPSHTSQYLCASRTGLQGHEQFFGPGTRLTVL.

The CDR3 DNA reads as TGTGCCTGGAGTGTACTCCCGACAGCCAACACCGGGGAGCTGTTTTTT. Protein sequence: CAWSVLPTANTGELFF. The V gene is TRBV30, the J gene TRBJ2-2, with D perhaps matching TRBD1 (5 bases). V was cut by 0 bases and J by 2 bases, with 13 bases left in between. CDR3 length equals 16 residues. CDR1 is GTSNPN and CDR2 is SVGIG in the germline V gene (reference sequence).

The chain carries TRBV5-1 and TRBJ1-4, with D uncertain. The V end lost 4 bases, the J end lost 8 bases, and 18 bases lay between the germline ends. The CDR3 length is 15 residues. Germline V gene sequence: CDR1 SGHRS, CDR2 YFSETQ. Here the CDR3 DNA reads TGCGCCAGCAGCGACCCTTCGGGGAGCGAGGAAAAACTGTTTTTT. It specifies CASSDPSGSEEKLFF. The full variable domain, rest sourced from reference TRBV5-1 and TRBJ1-4, is KAGVTQTPRYLIKTRGQQVTLSCSPISGHRSVSWYQQTPGQGLQFLFEYFSETQRNKGNFPGRFSGRQFSNSRSEMNVSTLELGDSALYLCASSDPSGSEEKLFFGSGTQLSVL.

This chain uses TRBV7-8 with TRBJ1-2; no clear D gene. With 1 base removed from V and 8 bases from J, the gap between germline ends came to 11 bases. This CDR3 spans 13 amino acids. Germline V CDR1 and CDR2: SGHVS, FQNEAQ. CDR3 amino acids: CASSLDRTIGYTF. In nucleotides, the CDR3 is TGTGCCAGCAGCTTAGACCGGACTATCGGCTACACCTTC.

The chain recombines TRBV6-5 with TRBJ1-1, with D maybe TRBD1 (5 bases). Germline-derived CDR1 and CDR2 are MNHEY and SVGAGI. Trimming stripped 6 bases from V and 9 bases from J, with 17 bases between. The CDR3 loop spans 13 amino acids. The CDR3 region has the DNA TGTGCCAGCAGCCCCTCGGGGGACGTTAAAGCTTTCTTT. It yields the protein CASSPSGDVKAFF.

V usage is TRBV19 and J usage is TRBJ1-5, with 7 bases matching TRBD1. CDR1 LNHDA and CDR2 SQIVND come from the germline V gene (reference sequence). The junction had 10 bases not matched to a gene; V was cut back by 8 bases and J by 0 bases. The CDR3 runs 16 residues. CDR3 nucleotides: TGTGCCAGTGGACAGACCAGGGGGGTTAGCAATCAGCCCCAGCATTTT. Translation: CASGQTRGVSNQPQHF.

V and J are TRBV5-1 and TRBJ2-3; D remains ambiguous. V was trimmed by 4 bases and J by 3 bases, leaving 12 bases between them. This CDR3 contains 14 residues. Germline-derived CDR1 and CDR2 are SGHRS and YFSETQ. The CDR3 spells CASSLQTVTDTQYF. The DNA for the CDR3 is TGCGCCAGCAGCCTGCAGACGGTGACAGATACGCAGTATTTT.

This clone occurred once. The chain combines TRBV28 with TRBJ2-7, with D hard to call. V was cut by 3 bases and J by 0 bases, with 15 bases left in between. The CDR3 has 16 amino acids. The germline V gene encodes CDR1 MDHEN and CDR2 SYDVKM. The CDR3 coding sequence is TGTGCCAGCAGTTTCCCGATTTGGTCATTCTCCTACGAGCAGTACTTC. It is translated as CASSFPIWSFSYEQYF.

This chain connects TRBV11-2 to TRBJ1-3; D remains unclear. CDR3 length: 14 amino acids. Trimming removed 0 bases from V and 4 bases from J, with 7 bases in between. The germline V gene encodes CDR1 SGHAT and CDR2 FQNNGV. CDR3 in amino acids: CASSLERQGNTIYF. CDR3 bases: TGTGCCAGCAGCTTAGAGCGGCAGGGAAACACCATATATTTT. Full variable domain (missing parts from reference TRBV11-2 and TRBJ1-3): EAGVAQSPRYKIIEKRQSVAFWCNPISGHATLYWYQQILGQGPKLLIQFQNNGVVDDSQLPKDRFSAERLKGVDSTLKIQPAKLEDSAVYLCASSLERQGNTIYFGEGSWLTVV.

The rearrangement joins TRBV11-2 to TRBJ1-2, with D tentatively TRBD1 (6 bases). V lost 0 bases, J lost 7 bases, and 12 bases lay in between. CDR1 and CDR2 from the germline V gene are SGHAT and FQNNGV. The CDR3 runs to 14 residues. Here the CDR3 reads CASSLEWGRGGYTF. CDR3 bases: TGTGCCAGCAGCTTAGAATGGGGGCGCGGTGGCTACACCTTC.

This clone was observed a single time. The rearrangement links TRBV19 to TRBJ2-2, with D unclear. CDR3 length: 13 residues. Between the trimmed V and J ends, which lost 3 bases and 2 bases, there was a span of 4 bases. Germline V CDR1 and CDR2: LNHDA, SQIVND (reference sequence). Here the CDR3 reads CASSMGNTGELFF. The CDR3 DNA is TGTGCCAGTAGTATGGGTAACACCGGGGAGCTGTTTTTT.

The rearrangement uses TRBV19 and TRBJ1-4, with 8 bases aligning to TRBD1. Germline CDR1 LNHDA, CDR2 SQIVND (reference sequence). CDR3 length: 17 residues. The V gene end was trimmed by 6 bases and the J gene end by 7 bases; junction bases not matched to a gene: 16. DNA of the CDR3: TGTGCCAGTAGGCCCGGGACAGGCGTCTCGATCTTTGAAAAACTGTTTTTT. Translation: CASRPGTGVSIFEKLFF.

This clone was found once. The V and J genes are TRBV6-1 and TRBJ2-7; D gene unclear. The V gene's germline CDR1 is MNHNS and CDR2 SASEGT. V was trimmed by 8 bases and J by 4 bases, leaving 12 bases between them. CDR3 length: 12 residues. CDR3 sequence reads: CASSGDFYEQYV. As DNA, the CDR3 is TGTGCCAGCTCAGGTGATTTTTACGAGCAGTACGTC.

V is TRBV7-2 and J is TRBJ2-3; TRBD2 agrees at 11 bases. The ends lost 5 bases at V and 6 bases at J; junction bases unmatched: 4. This CDR3 spans 14 amino acids. Per germline, CDR1 SGHTA and CDR2 FQGNSA. The CDR3: CASSPGLAGDTQYF. In DNA form, the CDR3 reads TGTGCCAGCAGCCCCGGACTAGCGGGCGATACGCAGTATTTT.

V gene TRBV4-1 combines with J gene TRBJ1-2, with 10 bases fitting TRBD1. V was pared by 0 bases and J by 2 bases, with 12 bases of the junction left unmatched. The CDR3 runs to 19 residues. Germline assignment: CDR1 MGHRA and CDR2 YSYEKL. The CDR3 sequence: CASSQDATRQGARNYGYTF. The CDR3 bases are TGCGCCAGCAGCCAAGATGCCACTCGACAGGGGGCGAGGAACTATGGCTACACCTTC.